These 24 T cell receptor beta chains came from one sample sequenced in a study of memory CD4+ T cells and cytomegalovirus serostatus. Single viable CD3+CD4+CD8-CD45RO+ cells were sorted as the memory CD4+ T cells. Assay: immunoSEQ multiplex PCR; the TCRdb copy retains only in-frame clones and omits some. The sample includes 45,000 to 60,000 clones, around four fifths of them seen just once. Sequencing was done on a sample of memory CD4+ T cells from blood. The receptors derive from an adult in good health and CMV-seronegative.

DNA of the CDR3: TGTGCCAGCAGGAGGACGGCGAACACTGAAGCTTTCTTT. This sequence encodes CASRRTANTEAFF. The V gene is TRBV28, the J gene TRBJ1-1; D remains ambiguous. CDR1 and CDR2 from the germline V gene are MDHEN and SYDVKM. The V and J ends lost 6 bases and 1 base respectively, with 9 bases between them. The CDR3 length is 13 residues.

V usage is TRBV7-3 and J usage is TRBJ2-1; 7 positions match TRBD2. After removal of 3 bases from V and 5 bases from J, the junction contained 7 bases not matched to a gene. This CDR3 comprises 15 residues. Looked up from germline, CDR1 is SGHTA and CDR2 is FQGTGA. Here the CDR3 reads CASSLEAGLNNEQFF. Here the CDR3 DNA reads TGTGCCAGCAGCTTGGAAGCGGGATTGAACAATGAGCAGTTCTTC.

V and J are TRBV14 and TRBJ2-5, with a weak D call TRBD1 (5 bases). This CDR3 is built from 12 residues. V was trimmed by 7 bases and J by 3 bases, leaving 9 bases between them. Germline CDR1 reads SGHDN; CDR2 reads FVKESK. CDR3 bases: TGTGCCAGCAATAAGGGGAAAGAGACCCAGTACTTC. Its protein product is CASNKGKETQYF.

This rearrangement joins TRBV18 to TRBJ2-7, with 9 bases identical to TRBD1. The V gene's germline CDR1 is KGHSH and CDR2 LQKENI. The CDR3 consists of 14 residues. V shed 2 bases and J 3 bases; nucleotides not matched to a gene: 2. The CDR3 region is CASSPGTGIYEQYF. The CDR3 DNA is TGTGCCAGCTCACCAGGGACAGGGATCTACGAGCAGTACTTC.

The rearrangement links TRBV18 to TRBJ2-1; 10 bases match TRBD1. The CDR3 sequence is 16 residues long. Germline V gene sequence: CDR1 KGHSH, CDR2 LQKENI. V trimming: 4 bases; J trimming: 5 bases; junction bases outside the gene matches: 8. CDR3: CASSLYWDRGNNEQFF. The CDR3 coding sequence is TGTGCCAGCTCACTATATTGGGACAGGGGAAACAATGAGCAGTTCTTC.

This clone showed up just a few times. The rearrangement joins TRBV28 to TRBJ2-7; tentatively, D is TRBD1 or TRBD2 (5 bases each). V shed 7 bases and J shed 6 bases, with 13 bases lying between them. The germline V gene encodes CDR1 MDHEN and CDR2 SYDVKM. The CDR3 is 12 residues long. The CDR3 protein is CASTETGGEQYF. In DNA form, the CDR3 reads TGTGCCAGCACCGAGACTGGGGGCGAGCAGTACTTC.

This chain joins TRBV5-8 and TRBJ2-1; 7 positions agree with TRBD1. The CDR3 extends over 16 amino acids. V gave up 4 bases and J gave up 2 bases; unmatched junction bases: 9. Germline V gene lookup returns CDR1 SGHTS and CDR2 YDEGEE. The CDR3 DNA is TGTGCCAGCAGCACGGGACAGCCGTCCACCTACAATGAGCAGTTCTTC. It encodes CASSTGQPSTYNEQFF.

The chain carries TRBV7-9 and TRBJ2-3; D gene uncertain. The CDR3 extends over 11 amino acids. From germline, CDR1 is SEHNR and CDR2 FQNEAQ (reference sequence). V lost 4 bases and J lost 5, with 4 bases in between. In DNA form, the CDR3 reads TGTGCCAGCAGCTCACAAGATACGCAGTATTTT. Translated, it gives CASSSQDTQYF.

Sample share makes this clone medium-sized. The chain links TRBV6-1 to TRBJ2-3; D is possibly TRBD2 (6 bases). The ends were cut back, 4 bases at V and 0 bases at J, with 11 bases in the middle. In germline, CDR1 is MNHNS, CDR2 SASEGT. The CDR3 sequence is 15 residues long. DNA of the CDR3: TGTGCCAGCAGTGGTTACGGGACTAGCACAGATACGCAGTATTTT. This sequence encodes CASSGYGTSTDTQYF.

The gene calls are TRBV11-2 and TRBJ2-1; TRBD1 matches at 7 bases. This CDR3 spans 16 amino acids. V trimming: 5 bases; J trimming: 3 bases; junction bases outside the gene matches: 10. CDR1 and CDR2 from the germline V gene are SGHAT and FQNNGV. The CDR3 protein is CASSRRDSILYNEQFF. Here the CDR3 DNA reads TGTGCCAGCAGCCGCAGGGACAGCATTCTCTACAATGAGCAGTTCTTC.

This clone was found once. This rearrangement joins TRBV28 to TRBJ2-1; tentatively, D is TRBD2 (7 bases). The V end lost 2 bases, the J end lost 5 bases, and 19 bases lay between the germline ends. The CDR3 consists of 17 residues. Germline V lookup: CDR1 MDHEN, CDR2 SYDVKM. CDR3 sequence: CASSLDRGQGRDNEQFF. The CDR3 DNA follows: TGTGCCAGCAGTTTAGACCGGGGGCAGGGGAGGGACAATGAGCAGTTCTTC.

The CDR3 spells CASSIVSGTRNEQFF. The CDR3 DNA follows: TGTGCCAGTAGTATAGTTAGCGGGACAAGGAATGAGCAGTTCTTC. This chain joins TRBV19 and TRBJ2-1, with TRBD2 matching 8 bases. V gave up 1 base and J gave up 7 bases; unmatched junction bases: 6. CDR1 is LNHDA, CDR2 SQIVND, per germline (reference sequence). The CDR3 loop spans 15 amino acids.

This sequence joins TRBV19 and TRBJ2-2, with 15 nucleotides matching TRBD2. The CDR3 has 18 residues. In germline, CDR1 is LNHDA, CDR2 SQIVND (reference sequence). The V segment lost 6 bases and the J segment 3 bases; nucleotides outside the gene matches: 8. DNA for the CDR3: TGTGCCAGTAGGAAGGGACTAGCGGGAGGCCGGGACACCGGGGAGCTGTTTTTT. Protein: CASRKGLAGGRDTGELFF.

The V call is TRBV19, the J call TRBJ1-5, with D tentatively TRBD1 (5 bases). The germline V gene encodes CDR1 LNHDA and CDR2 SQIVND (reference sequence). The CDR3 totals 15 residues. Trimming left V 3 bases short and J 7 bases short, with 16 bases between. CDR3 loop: CASSIGQGKKQPQHF. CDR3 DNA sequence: TGTGCCAGTAGTATTGGGCAGGGCAAGAAGCAGCCCCAGCATTTT. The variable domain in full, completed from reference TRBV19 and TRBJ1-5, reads DGGITQSPKYLFRKEGQNVTLSCEQNLNHDAMYWYRQDPGQGLRLIYYSQIVNDFQKGDIAEGYSVSREKKESFPLTVTSAQKNPTAFYLCASSIGQGKKQPQHFGDGTRLSIL.

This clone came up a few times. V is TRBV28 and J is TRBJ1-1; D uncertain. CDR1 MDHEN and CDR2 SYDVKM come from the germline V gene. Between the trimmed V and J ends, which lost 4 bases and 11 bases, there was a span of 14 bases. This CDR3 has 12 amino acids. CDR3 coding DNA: TGTGCCAGCAGTTCTTCAGAAATCGTGGCTTTCTTT. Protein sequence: CASSSSEIVAFF.

CDR3 nucleotide sequence: TGTGCCAGCAGCTTAGCGTGGCTAGCGGTCGACAATGAGCAGTTCTTC. The encoded protein is CASSLAWLAVDNEQFF. V and J are TRBV7-8 and TRBJ2-1; 7 positions match TRBD2. V was clipped by 0 bases and J by 5 bases; unmatched bases: 7. This CDR3 comprises 16 residues. The germline V gene has CDR1 SGHVS and CDR2 FQNEAQ.

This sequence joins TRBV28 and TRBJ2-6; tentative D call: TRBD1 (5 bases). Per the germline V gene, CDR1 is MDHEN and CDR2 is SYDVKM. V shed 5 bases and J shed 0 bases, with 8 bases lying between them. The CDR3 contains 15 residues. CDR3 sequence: CASSPDSSGANVLTF. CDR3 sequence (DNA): TGTGCCAGCAGTCCTGACAGCTCTGGGGCCAACGTCCTGACTTTC.

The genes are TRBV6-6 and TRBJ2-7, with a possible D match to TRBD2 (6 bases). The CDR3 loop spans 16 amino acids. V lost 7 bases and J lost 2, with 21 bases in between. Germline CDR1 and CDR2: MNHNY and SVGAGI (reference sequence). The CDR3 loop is CASTTPPPRGTYEQYF. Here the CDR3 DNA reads TGTGCCAGCACCACCCCGCCTCCGCGGGGAACCTACGAGCAGTACTTC.

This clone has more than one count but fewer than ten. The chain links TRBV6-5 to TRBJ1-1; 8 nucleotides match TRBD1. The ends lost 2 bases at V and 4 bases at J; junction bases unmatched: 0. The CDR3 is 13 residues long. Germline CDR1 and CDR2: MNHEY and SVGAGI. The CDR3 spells CASSYTGGTEAFF. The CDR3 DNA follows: TGTGCCAGCAGTTACACAGGGGGCACTGAAGCTTTCTTT.

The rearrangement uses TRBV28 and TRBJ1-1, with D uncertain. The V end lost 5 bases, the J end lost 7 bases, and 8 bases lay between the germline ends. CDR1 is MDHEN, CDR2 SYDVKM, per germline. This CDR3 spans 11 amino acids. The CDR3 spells CASSGRVEAFF. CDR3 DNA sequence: TGTGCCAGCAGTGGGCGGGTTGAAGCTTTCTTT.

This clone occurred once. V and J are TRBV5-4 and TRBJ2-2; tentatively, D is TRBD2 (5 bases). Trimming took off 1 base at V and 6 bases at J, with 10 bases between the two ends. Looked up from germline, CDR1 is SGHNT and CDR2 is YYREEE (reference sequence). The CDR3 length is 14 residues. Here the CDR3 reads CASSLTGSAGELFF. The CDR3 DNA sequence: TGTGCCAGCAGCTTGACTGGGAGCGCCGGGGAGCTGTTTTTT.

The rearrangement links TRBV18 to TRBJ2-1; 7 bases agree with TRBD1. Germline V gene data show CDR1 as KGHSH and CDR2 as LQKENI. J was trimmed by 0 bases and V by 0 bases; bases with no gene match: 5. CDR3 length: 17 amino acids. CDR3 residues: CASSPPSRGHSYNEQFF. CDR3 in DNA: TGTGCCAGCTCACCACCGTCGAGGGGGCACTCCTACAATGAGCAGTTCTTC.

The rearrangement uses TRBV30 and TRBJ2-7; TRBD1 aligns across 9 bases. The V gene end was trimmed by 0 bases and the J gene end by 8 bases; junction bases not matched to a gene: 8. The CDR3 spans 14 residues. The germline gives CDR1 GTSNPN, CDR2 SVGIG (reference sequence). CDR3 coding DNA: TGTGCCTGGAGTGTAGGTGGGACAGGGAGCAAGCAGTACTTC. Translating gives CAWSVGGTGSKQYF.

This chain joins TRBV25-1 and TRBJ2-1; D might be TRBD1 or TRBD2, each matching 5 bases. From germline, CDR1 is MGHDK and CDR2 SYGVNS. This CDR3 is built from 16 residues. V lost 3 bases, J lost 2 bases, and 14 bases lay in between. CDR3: CASSDRGRVTYNEQFF. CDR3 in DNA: TGTGCCAGCAGTGATCGGGGCAGGGTTACCTACAATGAGCAGTTCTTC.